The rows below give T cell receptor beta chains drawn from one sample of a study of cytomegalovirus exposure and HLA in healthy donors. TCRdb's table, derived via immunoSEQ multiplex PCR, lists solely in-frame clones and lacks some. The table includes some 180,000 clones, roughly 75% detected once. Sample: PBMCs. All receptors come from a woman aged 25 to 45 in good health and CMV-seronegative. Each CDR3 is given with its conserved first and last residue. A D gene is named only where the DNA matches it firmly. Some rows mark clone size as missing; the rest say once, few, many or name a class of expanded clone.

TGCAGCGTTGAAGTCCAACAGGGTTTCTATGGCTACACCTTC CSVEVQQGFYGYTF NA TRBJ1-2 NA TRBV29-1 14
TGCGCCAGCAGCTCCTTGAGCGCGGGGCCTTCAGATACGCAGTATTTT CASSSLSAGPSDTQYF NA TRBJ2-3 NA TRBV5-1 16
TGTGCCAGCAGCAACAGGGGGCAGATGATGAACACTGAAGCTTTCTTT CASSNRGQMMNTEAFF TRBD1 TRBJ1-1 NA TRBV7-8 16
TGTGCCAGCAGTGAAGCACTAGCGGGGACCGGGGAGCTGTTTTTT CASSEALAGTGELFF TRBD2 TRBJ2-2 NA TRBV6-1 15
TGTGCCAGCAGTTTATCCCTGACAGGGGTGGCCACTGAAGCTTTCTTT CASSLSLTGVATEAFF TRBD1 TRBJ1-1 NA TRBV27 16
TGTGCCATCAGTGAGTCGAGGGGGAACAGGGGGATTGGAGAGACCCAGTACTTC CAISESRGNRGIGETQYF TRBD1 TRBJ2-5 NA TRBV10-3 18
TGCGCCAGCAGCCAAGGAGGTAACGGGGGGGCCTCCTACAATGAGCAGTTCTTC CASSQGGNGGASYNEQFF TRBD2 TRBJ2-1 NA TRBV4-3 18
TGTGCCAGCTCGCCCCCCGGATCGACGACGGGTGAAAAACTGTTTTTT CASSPPGSTTGEKLFF NA TRBJ1-4 NA TRBV19 16
TGTGCCAGCAGCGTAGGCTACCCTCGAGCGGGGGCCGACAATGAGCAGTTCTTC CASSVGYPRAGADNEQFF TRBD2 TRBJ2-1 NA TRBV5-4 18
TGTGCCAGCAGCCCGGGACTAGCGGGCTACGAGCAGTACTTC CASSPGLAGYEQYF TRBD2 TRBJ2-7 NA TRBV4-2 14
TGTGCCAGTAGTAGAGGTAGAGACACCGGGGAGCTGTTTTTT CASSRGRDTGELFF NA TRBJ2-2 NA TRBV19 14
TGTGCCAGCAGCCACATCACAGATACGCAGTATTTT CASSHITDTQYF NA TRBJ2-3 NA TRBV7-8 12
TGTGCCAGCAGCGACAGGGGCGGGTTCACAGATACGCAGTATTTT CASSDRGGFTDTQYF TRBD1 TRBJ2-3 NA TRBV9 15
TGTGCCAGCAGCGGCGGACAGGGGGGCTACGAGCAGTACTTC CASSGGQGGYEQYF TRBD1 TRBJ2-7 NA TRBV9 14
TGTGCCTGGAGTACCACCGGGATCCCGCTGTCCCAGTACTTC CAWSTTGIPLSQYF NA TRBJ2-5 NA TRBV30 14
TGTGCCAGCAGCTTCACTGGTCGCGGGTACGAGCAGTACTTC CASSFTGRGYEQYF NA TRBJ2-7 NA TRBV7-8 14
TGCGCCAGCAGCCACATATTACTAGCGGGGGAGAGCTCCTACGAGCAGTACTTC CASSHILLAGESSYEQYF TRBD2 TRBJ2-7 NA TRBV4-3 18
TGCAGCGTTGGTACAGGGGGAAATTCACCCCTCCACTTT CSVGTGGNSPLHF TRBD1 TRBJ1-6 NA TRBV29-1 13
TGCGCCAGCAGCCAAGAATCAGGGGGCATTGAAGCTTTCTTT CASSQESGGIEAFF TRBD1 TRBJ1-1 NA TRBV4-1 14
TGTGCCAGCAGTCGATATACAGGGGGCGACTATGGCTACACCTTC CASSRYTGGDYGYTF TRBD1 TRBJ1-2 NA TRBV6-5 15
TGTGCCAGCAGCTTAGTAGTCCACGAGCAGTACTTC CASSLVVHEQYF NA TRBJ2-7 NA TRBV11-2 12
TGCAGCGTTTATTCAGGCACGGAGACCCAGTACTTC CSVYSGTETQYF NA TRBJ2-5 few TRBV29-1 12
TGTGCCAGCAGTCCGGGCCCATATATGGCAGGGGATGGTGAAAAACTGTTTTTT CASSPGPYMAGDGEKLFF NA TRBJ1-4 NA TRBV27 18
TGTGCCAGCTCACCGGACAGGGGATATTCACCCCTCCACTTT CASSPDRGYSPLHF TRBD1 TRBJ1-6 once TRBV18 14
TGTGCCAGCAGCTTGGTGACAGGGCTTGGGTACCAAGAGACCCAGTACTTC CASSLVTGLGYQETQYF TRBD1 TRBJ2-5 NA TRBV5-6 17
TGTGCCAGCACCTCAGTGGTCGGAGGGCACAACAATGAGCAGTTCTTC CASTSVVGGHNNEQFF NA TRBJ2-1 NA TRBV5-6 16
TGTGCCAGCAGTTATGCCAGGGCCCGAGACACTGAAGCTTTCTTT CASSYARARDTEAFF NA TRBJ1-1 NA TRBV6-5 15
TGTGCCAGCAGTGAGGGGACTAGCGGGGGTGGTGAAGATACGCAGTATTTT CASSEGTSGGGEDTQYF TRBD2 TRBJ2-3 NA TRBV6-4 17
TGTGCCAGCAGAGGGGGGGGCCAGGTAGAGACCCAGTACTTC CASRGGGQVETQYF NA TRBJ2-5 NA TRBV7-8 14
TGTGCCTGGACCCCAGCGGACAGAAACAATGAGCAGTTCTTC CAWTPADRNNEQFF NA TRBJ2-1 NA TRBV30 14
TGCGCCAGCAGCCGGACTAGCGGGGGATCAGAGACCCAGTACTTC CASSRTSGGSETQYF TRBD2 TRBJ2-5 NA TRBV4-1 15
TGCAGCGTTGAGGGGGGACAGGGGGGACAAGAGACCCAGTACTTC CSVEGGQGGQETQYF TRBD1 TRBJ2-5 NA TRBV29-1 15
TGCGCCAGCAGCTTCGGCCTAGCGGGGATCTCCTACGAGCAGTACTTC CASSFGLAGISYEQYF TRBD2 TRBJ2-7 NA TRBV5-1 16
TGTGCCAGCAGCCCATACCGGACAGAGACGGGGGGCTACACCTTC CASSPYRTETGGYTF NA TRBJ1-2 NA TRBV7-2 15
TGTGCCAGCAGCTTCTCAGGGTTTGGTGGAAACACCATATATTTT CASSFSGFGGNTIYF NA TRBJ1-3 NA TRBV7-2 15
TGTGCCATCAGTACAGGGACAAACGAGCAGTACTTC CAISTGTNEQYF NA TRBJ2-7 few TRBV10-3 12
TGTGCCAGTAGTATTGGCCAGGGCCTAGAGACCCAGTACTTC CASSIGQGLETQYF NA TRBJ2-5 NA TRBV19 14
TGTGCCACATCCGGGACAGGGCCGAACACTGAAGCTTTCTTT CATSGTGPNTEAFF TRBD1 TRBJ1-1 few TRBV10-3 14
TGTGCCAGCCACCTTACAGGGGCGAATTCACCCCTCCACTTT CASHLTGANSPLHF TRBD1 TRBJ1-6 NA TRBV7-9 14
TGTGCAAGTCGCCGTGGGACAGGCGACCGGCGGAACACTGAAGCTTTCTTT CASRRGTGDRRNTEAFF NA TRBJ1-1 NA TRBV12-2 17
TGCGCCAGCAGCATGGGGTCACAGGGTTTGGGAGGCTACACCTTC CASSMGSQGLGGYTF NA TRBJ1-2 NA TRBV5-1 15
TGTGCCTGGAGTGTACGAAGGGGGACCGGGGCCGGGGAGCTGTTTTTT CAWSVRRGTGAGELFF NA TRBJ2-2 NA TRBV30 16
TGTGCCAGTACCCCATTTGGACGACAGGGATATAGCAATCAGCCCCAGCATTTT CASTPFGRQGYSNQPQHF TRBD1 TRBJ1-5 few TRBV19 18
TGTGCCAGCAGCTCCGGGAGCTCCTACGAGCAGTACTTC CASSSGSSYEQYF NA TRBJ2-7 NA TRBV2 13
TGTGCCAGCAGTTACTCGAACAGGATTAGTAATTCACCCCTCCACTTT CASSYSNRISNSPLHF NA TRBJ1-6 NA TRBV6-5 16
TGTGCCTGGAAACAGGTTGAGCAGTTCTTC CAWKQVEQFF NA TRBJ2-1 once TRBV30 10
TGCGCCAGCAGCTCGGGAGGTCAGGGGAGGAGCGAGCAGTACTTC CASSSGGQGRSEQYF NA TRBJ2-7 NA TRBV5-1 15
TGCGCCAGCAGCCAAGATAATAACGGGCAGCCCCAGCATTTT CASSQDNNGQPQHF NA TRBJ1-5 NA TRBV4-3 14
TGTGCCAGCTCACCAAGACAGGGCTACAATGAGCAGTTCTTC CASSPRQGYNEQFF TRBD1 TRBJ2-1 NA TRBV18 14
TGTGCCCACGGACAGGGAATCCTTAGCTATGGCTACACCTTC CAHGQGILSYGYTF TRBD1 TRBJ1-2 NA TRBV30 14
TGCGCCAGCAGCTTGGCTCCAGATTACAATGAGCAGTTCTTC CASSLAPDYNEQFF NA TRBJ2-1 NA TRBV5-1 14
TGCAGCGTAACCCCGCTCGGGACAGGGTATAGGAATGAGCAGTTCTTC CSVTPLGTGYRNEQFF TRBD1 TRBJ2-1 NA TRBV29-1 16
TGTGCCACCAGCAGAGGGGGCCAGGGGGCCTACGAGCAGTACTTC CATSRGGQGAYEQYF TRBD1 TRBJ2-7 NA TRBV15 15
TGCGCCAGCAGTGAGCCCCTAGGGACAGGGAACACCGGGGAGCTGTTTTTT CASSEPLGTGNTGELFF TRBD1 TRBJ2-2 NA TRBV10-2 17
TGTGCCAGCAGCTTCGATCAGGGCGAGCAGTACTTC CASSFDQGEQYF NA TRBJ2-7 NA TRBV7-2 12
TGTGCCAGCAGCTTAGCGCTCCGGCGGCGGGGACAGGGGGGGCTCCTTCCCTATGGCTACACCTTC CASSLALRRRGQGGLLPYGYTF TRBD1 TRBJ1-2 NA TRBV7-2 22
TGTGCCAGCAGCCTGGGGGGGATTGGGGAGTATGAAGCTTTCTTT CASSLGGIGEYEAFF NA TRBJ1-1 NA TRBV7-3 15
TGCGCCAGCAGCTTGGGGCAGGGTTTTGCCTACGAGCAGTACTTC CASSLGQGFAYEQYF NA TRBJ2-7 NA TRBV5-1 15
TGTGCCAGCAGCTTGGAAGGGGGCCATGTTGAAGCTTTCTTT CASSLEGGHVEAFF TRBD1 TRBJ1-1 few TRBV5-5 14
TGTGCCAGCAGCCGTACAGGGCTCTATGGCTACACCTTC CASSRTGLYGYTF NA TRBJ1-2 NA TRBV9 13